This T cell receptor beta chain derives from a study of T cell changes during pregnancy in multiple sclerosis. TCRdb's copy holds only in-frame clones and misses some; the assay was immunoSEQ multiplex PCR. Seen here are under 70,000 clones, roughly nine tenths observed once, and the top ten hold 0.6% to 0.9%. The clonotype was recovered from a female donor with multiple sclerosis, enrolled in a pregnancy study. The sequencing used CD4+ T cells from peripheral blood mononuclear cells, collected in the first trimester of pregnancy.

CDR3 in DNA: TGTGCCAGCACCAACAATCCCCAAGGCTACACCTTC. Translation: CASTNNPQGYTF. The V gene is TRBV2, the J gene TRBJ1-2; D is ambiguous. V lost 7 bases, J lost 8 bases, and 14 bases lay in between. CDR3 length equals 12 residues. Germline V gene sequence: CDR1 SNHLY, CDR2 FYNNEI.